This T cell receptor beta chain was profiled in a study of CD8+ T cells in alopecia areata. Extracted from the samples, RNA was reverse transcribed into cDNA to serve as the sequencing template. Libraries were prepared by immunoSEQ multiplex PCR; TCRdb keeps only in-frame clonotypes and omits some of them. The sample holds 130,000 to 150,000 clones, roughly half seen once. Unmatched junction bases numbered 4, after V lost 2 bases and J lost 6 bases. Germline-derived CDR1 and CDR2 are SQVTM and ANQGSEA. This CDR3 is built from 13 residues. Sequencing used CD4+ T cells sorted from blood, obtained at week 0. The rearrangement links TRBV29-1 to TRBJ2-1; TRBD2 matches at 7 bases. This clonotype originated in a human donor with alopecia areata. CDR3 in DNA: TGCAGCGTTGAAACTAGCGAGTTCAATGAGCAGTTCTTC. Translating it yields CSVETSEFNEQFF.